These T cell receptor beta chains were read from a single sample in a study of metastatic and nonmetastatic thyroid tumors. TCRdb redid the clone calls on the PCR reads using MiXCR. The sample has fewer than 30,000 clones; around a fifth are singletons. The sequenced sample consisted of blood. The source of these receptors is a male donor with papillary thyroid cancer or a benign thyroid nodule (not recorded which). Some clones in this sample may be carry-over from other donors' samples. The conserved cysteine and the conserved F or W are not part of the CDR3 here. The D gene is left open where the match is weak.

13	-	TRBJ1-1	TRBV2	ASSVPGLTGAEAF
10	-	TRBJ1-1	TRBV6-5	ASSSRVTEAF
12	-	TRBJ2-7	TRBV5-1	ASSASTSRGEQY
12	-	TRBJ2-7	TRBV19	ASSIGQGGYEQY
12	TRBD1	TRBJ1-5	TRBV28	ASSWTGNYQPQH
13	-	TRBJ2-1	TRBV6-4	ASSDRGVGGNEQV
11	-	TRBJ2-3	TRBV5-1	ASSSTLTDTQY
15	TRBD1	TRBJ1-5	TRBV28	ASRSDRETVADQPQH
10	-	TRBJ2-7	TRBV5-6	ASSPSAGEQY
9	TRBD1	TRBJ1-1	TRBV11-3	ASLQGYEAF
11	-	TRBJ1-1	TRBV5-1	ASSLDRNTEAF
10	-	TRBJ1-1	TRBV11-2	ASSLVNLEAF
13	-	TRBJ1-4	TRBV9	ASSVGDGANEKLF
11	-	TRBJ1-1	TRBV10-1	ASSKGPGTEAF
12	TRBD1	TRBJ1-5	TRBV12-3/TRBV12-4	ASSDRGRNQPQH
15	TRBD1	TRBJ2-2	TRBV27	ASSSPTGTANTGELF
13	TRBD2	TRBJ2-1	TRBV7-7	ASSLGVAGVREQF
15	TRBD1	TRBJ2-7	TRBV24-1	ATSDLSPGTGYYEQY
13	-	TRBJ1-4	TRBV6-1	ASSEIQGTNEKLF
12	-	TRBJ1-2	TRBV6-1	ASSFGGGLYGYT
10	-	TRBJ1-5	TRBV29-1	SVVESNQPQH
13	TRBD2	TRBJ2-3	TRBV6-6	ASSYRRAGANTQY
14	-	TRBJ2-1	TRBV9	ASSVGGGVEEGEQF
15	-	TRBJ2-7	TRBV15	ATSREVGTLIPYEQY
12	-	TRBJ1-3	TRBV20-1	SARDPTGGNTIY
13	-	TRBJ2-1	TRBV2	ASSDPGFRYNEQF
11	-	TRBJ2-7	TRBV12-3/TRBV12-4	ASSFFNTYEQY
12	-	TRBJ1-1	TRBV11-3	ASSRLKMNTEAF
18	TRBD2	TRBJ2-5	TRBV7-9	ASSDRPGLAEPNPQETQY
13	-	TRBJ1-2	TRBV3-1	ASSQDHTGSHGYT
12	-	TRBJ2-7	TRBV28	ASRERGISYEQY
14	-	TRBJ2-5	TRBV12-3/TRBV12-4	ASSLAEWAPQETQY
13	-	TRBJ2-2	TRBV15	ATCRDPGAKWMLF
14	-	TRBJ2-3	TRBV25-1	ASLEEGTVSTDTQY
16	-	TRBJ1-5	TRBV2	ASSEAPGRRKGKQPQH
14	-	TRBJ1-2	TRBV6-1	ASSELGGREGYGYT
11	-	TRBJ1-2	TRBV11-3	ASSLTGMRGYT
14	TRBD2	TRBJ2-7	TRBV4-1	GSSQVGRGGFNEQY
13	-	TRBJ1-2	TRBV12-3/TRBV12-4	ASSYYSGLGDGYT
16	TRBD1	TRBJ1-1	TRBV30	AWNLPGGLFRLSTEAF
11	-	TRBJ2-3	TRBV5-1	ASSRVGPDTQY
13	TRBD2	TRBJ2-1	TRBV20-1	SAAARLAGGNEQF
11	-	TRBJ1-3	TRBV11-2	ASSPAVGNTIY
11	-	TRBJ1-2	TRBV15	ATSREQDYGYT
13	-	TRBJ2-1	TRBV7-2	ASSVSGVAYNEQF